The present TCR beta chain was sequenced within a study of regulatory T cells in long-lasting Graves disease. The CDR3 length is 13 residues. The germline V gene encodes CDR1 MGHRA and CDR2 YSYEKL. The sample's time point: newly diagnosed GD, antithyroid drugs for less than 3 months. Preparation of the TCR library used RNA extracted from PBMCs. For TCR beta, libraries came from iRepertoire HTBI primers and Arm-PCR of CDR3 regions. MiXCR was run by TCRdb on the multiplex PCR reads, yielding one entry per CDR3 protein. The sample yields fewer than 650,000 distinct CDR3 sequences, approximately 16% seen once. The same specimen was also included in a second study, on T cells in Graves' hyperthyroidism and ophthalmopathy.

The TCR was taken from a man younger than 35 with Graves disease. Sequenced here: peripheral blood mononuclear cells (PBMCs), sampled at new diagnosis, from a patient treated with antithyroid drugs. The V call is TRBV4-1, the J call TRBJ2-3; 7 bases are shared with TRBD1. The last part of the DNA fits TRBJ2-7 better; the J call may be wrong. CDR3 protein: CASSPGDRDEQYF. The CDR3 DNA reads TGCGCCAGCAGCCCCGGAGACAGGGACGAGCAGTACTTC.